The source of this T cell receptor beta chain is a study of T cells in localized non-small cell lung cancer (dated by TCRdb to 2019 to 2021). For the wider study: T cell repertoires of 200 to 250 early-stage NSCLC patients were analyzed, with tumors being compared against uninvolved tumor-adjacent lungs. All 240 or so NSCLC patients in the cohort were treatment-naive and had localized lung tumors that were resected. NSCLC patients had a mean age of approximately 66 years, and fewer than 150 were male and 107 female. The study at large found these results: A median of roughly 50 of the top 100 tumor clones turned up in the paired uninvolved adjacent lung, and 25 to 30 of those clones also ranked among the top 100 of that same adjacent lung. Higher T cell density in blood was associated with longer overall survival, whereas higher clonality in adjacent lung was associated with shorter survival. Uninvolved tumor-adjacent lung showed the highest T cell clonality, higher than tumor, which suggests more focused antigenic responses in the adjacent lung. Because the study design was exploratory, TCR variables were selected using unadjusted p-values without false-discovery rate correction. Because multi-region sequencing of the tumors was not done, intratumor heterogeneity could not be ruled out.

The germline V gene specifies SGHNT as CDR1 and YENEEA as CDR2. The CDR3, from cysteine to phenylalanine, totals 15 residues. Here the CDR3 DNA is all that survives: 45 bases in frame from base 1. Trimmed from V: 5 bases; trimmed from J: 7 bases; junction bases lacking a gene match: 10. The immunoSEQ Assay was used to sequence TCR beta CDR3 regions from DNA. The source study handled its data this way. T cell density was computed as TCR beta template counts normalized to usable DNA estimated by amplifying housekeeping genes. The preseqR package was used to estimate richness by extrapolating to 400,000 templates for PBMC samples and to 120,000 templates for tissue samples. Clonality was defined as one minus Pielou's evenness. Differential abundance testing on productive amino-acid clonotypes, with a minimum total count of 5 and an alpha of 0.1, was used to identify tissue-enriched TCRs. The Jaccard Index and the Morisita Overlap Index were used to quantify repertoire overlap between compartments. GLIPH grouped TCR beta CDR3s together with public tetramer-defined viral CDR3s, and a viral motif had to include at least three viral sequences and also show V-gene enrichment. Sourced from immuneACCESS, this table was stored by TCRdb with only in-frame sequences that have V and J called. A share of the clones is absent; for the studies checked, an unresolved V gene accounts for under half, and the remainder has no known explanation. V, J and clone size are taken as reported in that table, and D and trimming were inferred from the DNA itself. This sample gives some 2,400 clones in total; roughly 29% of them show up just once. The top ten clones comprise 12% of the sample.

This clone was found a few times. Which antigen it targets is not known. Per-nucleotide qualities are absent, and no much larger clonotype sits a single base away. Uninvolved adjacent lung was sampled at least 2 cm away from the tumor margin, and two independent pathologists confirmed that the tissue had no atypia. At diagnosis, tumor, uninvolved tumor-adjacent lung and peripheral blood were collected and then preserved as a mix of FFPE and fresh-frozen material. The chain joins TRBV11-3 to TRBJ2-1, with 8 junctional bases fitting TRBD1. The material sequenced was normal lung tissue next to the tumor, taken before any cancer treatment. This clonotype originated in a female donor of 60 years or more with stage I squamous cell lung carcinoma. CDR3 reads: CASSPGQVGENEQFF. In nucleotides, the sequence is TGTGCCAGCAGCCCGGGACAGGTTGGGGAAAATGAGCAGTTCTTC.